The following is a TCR beta chain sequence with its context. This record comes from a study of blood T cell repertoires in COVID-19. Background on the study: PBMCs, B-cell-depleted T cells, or T cells provided the cDNA or gDNA that made up the material.

Original analysis: For nucleated cells, counts were estimated from reference gene primer amplification. Clones were sequenced by immunoSEQ multiplex PCR, and TCRdb holds only the in-frame ones, with some missing. That table gives V, J and clone size, and the DNA gave D and trimming. The sample lists about 380,000 clones, 80% to 90% occurring once. The CDR3 is 16 amino acids. Germline V CDR1 and CDR2: MGHRA, YSYEKL. V was shortened by 0 bases and J by 6 bases, with 17 bases between the two germline ends. The rearrangement uses TRBV4-1 and TRBJ1-2; D uncertain. This TCR came from a man aged 35-49 years with acute or convalescent COVID-19. Specimen: peripheral blood. The CDR3 sequence is CASSQDRGYSADGYTF. The CDR3 DNA sequence: TGCGCCAGCAGCCAAGATCGCGGGTATTCCGCGGATGGCTACACCTTC.